These T cell receptor beta chains were read from a single sample in a study of beta chain features in type 1 diabetes. TCRdb's table, derived via immunoSEQ multiplex PCR, lists solely in-frame clones and lacks some. This table has some 290,000 clones, about 13% appearing once. The sequenced sample was naive CD4+ T cells from blood. The receptors originated from a man aged 25 to 40 with type 1 diabetes. CDR3s include the opening cysteine and the closing phenylalanine or tryptophan. The D gene is left open where the match is weak. Clone size is not always given. Where it is, it says once, few, many or a class for expanded clones.

CDR3,DNA,size,V,D,J
CASSQSPGTRSVQYF,TGTGCCAGCAGCCAGTCTCCCGGGACTAGGAGTGTGCAGTACTTC,few,TRBV4-2,TRBD2,TRBJ2-7
CASSVAGGPNEQFF,TGTGCCAGCAGCGTAGCGGGAGGGCCGAATGAGCAGTTCTTC,-,TRBV9,TRBD2,TRBJ2-1
CASSEWATPGANVLTF,TGTGCCAGCAGTGAATGGGCAACTCCTGGGGCCAACGTCCTGACTTTC,few,TRBV25-1,-,TRBJ2-6
CASSLVSGYNEQFF,TGTGCCAGCAGCTTGGTTTCAGGGTACAATGAGCAGTTCTTC,-,TRBV5-6,-,TRBJ2-1
CASSPPGQGMGETQYF,TGCGCCAGCAGCCCCCCGGGACAGGGGATGGGTGAGACCCAGTACTTC,few,TRBV5-1,TRBD1,TRBJ2-5
CASSLSHQPQHF,TGTGCCAGCAGTTTATCTCATCAGCCCCAGCATTTT,-,TRBV28,-,TRBJ1-5
CSARRGYGYTF,TGCAGTGCTAGAAGGGGATATGGCTACACCTTC,-,TRBV20-1,-,TRBJ1-2
CASSFGQDETQYF,TGTGCCAGCAGTTTTGGACAGGACGAGACCCAGTACTTC,-,TRBV28,TRBD1,TRBJ2-5
CASSVDGQDYNEQFF,TGTGCCAGCAGCGTAGATGGACAAGACTACAATGAGCAGTTCTTC,few,TRBV9,-,TRBJ2-1
CASLSTGYNEQFF,TGTGCCAGCCTTAGTACCGGCTACAATGAGCAGTTCTTC,-,TRBV6-5,-,TRBJ2-1
CASSLETGGETQYF,TGCGCCAGCAGCTTGGAAACAGGGGGAGAGACCCAGTACTTC,few,TRBV5-1,TRBD1,TRBJ2-5
CASSRTGDRGIQYF,TGTGCCAGTAGTCGGACAGGGGATCGTGGCATTCAGTACTTC,few,TRBV19,TRBD1,TRBJ2-4
CAGSRGSDDTQYF,TGTGCCGGATCCCGGGGGTCCGACGATACGCAGTATTTT,few,TRBV5-4,-,TRBJ2-3
CASSSRETQYF,TGTGCCAGTAGTTCCAGGGAGACCCAGTACTTC,few,TRBV19,-,TRBJ2-5
CASSGWREGYNEQFF,TGTGCCAGCAGTGGATGGCGGGAGGGATACAATGAGCAGTTCTTC,few,TRBV6-5,TRBD2,TRBJ2-1
CASSLVGTGEYEQYF,TGTGCCAGCAGCTTAGTTGGGACGGGAGAATACGAGCAGTACTTC,few,TRBV7-2,-,TRBJ2-7
CASSFGTDTEAFF,TGTGCCAGCAGCTTCGGGACAGACACTGAAGCTTTCTTT,-,TRBV7-2,TRBD1,TRBJ1-1
CASSPTSGRGGEQFF,TGCGCCAGCAGCCCGACTAGCGGGAGAGGTGGTGAGCAGTTCTTC,-,TRBV5-1,TRBD2,TRBJ2-1
CASSPMGSNDEQFF,TGTGCCAGCAGCCCGATGGGCTCGAACGATGAGCAGTTCTTC,-,TRBV7-3,-,TRBJ2-1
CAWSRRQGYSYGYTF,TGTGCCTGGAGTCGCCGGCAGGGTTATAGCTATGGCTACACCTTC,few,TRBV30,-,TRBJ1-2
CASSWGLGGEAFF,TGTGCCAGCAGTTGGGGACTGGGAGGTGAAGCTTTCTTT,-,TRBV6-6,-,TRBJ1-1
CASSYYGSRAYEQYF,TGTGCCAGCAGTTACTACGGGAGTCGGGCCTACGAGCAGTACTTC,once,TRBV6-6,-,TRBJ2-7
CASSLGGQLNQPQHF,TGCGCCAGCAGCTTGGGTGGACAGCTGAATCAGCCCCAGCATTTT,few,TRBV5-1,-,TRBJ1-5
CASSLPGTPEGTEAFF,TGTGCCAGCAGCTTGCCCGGGACCCCGGAGGGCACTGAAGCTTTCTTT,few,TRBV7-2,-,TRBJ1-1
CASSLWTGTNTEAFF,TGCGCCAGCAGCTTGTGGACAGGGACGAACACTGAAGCTTTCTTT,few,TRBV5-1,TRBD1,TRBJ1-1
CAWNRDSEKLFF,TGTGCCTGGAACCGGGATTCTGAAAAACTGTTTTTT,-,TRBV30,-,TRBJ1-4